The clone carrying this TCR beta chain was detected many times. V gave up 0 bases and J gave up 4 bases, with 8 bases separating them. Germline values: CDR1 SGDLS, CDR2 YYNGEE. The CDR3 has 14 amino acids. For repertoire sequencing, the TCR beta CDR3 regions were amplified from RNA transcripts. The workflow started with a first-round RT-PCR run with HTBI primers and then moved on to a second-round multiplex PCR. TCRdb processed the multiplex PCR reads anew with MiXCR; each CDR3 protein has one entry. The sample records 350,000 to 450,000 distinct CDR3 sequences, around 20% being singletons. The data derive from a study of Graves' ophthalmopathy and Graves' hyperthyroidism. Clinicians diagnosed using symptoms, serum thyroxine, TRAb, thyroid ultrasound and orbital computed tomography.

The source of this sequence is a young woman with Graves' ophthalmopathy. The chain recombines TRBV9 with TRBJ1-3, with D unclear. The material sequenced was peripheral blood. The CDR3 is CASSVGQFGNTIYF. CDR3 DNA sequence: TGTGCCAGCAGCGTAGGCCAGTTCGGAAACACCATATATTTT.